This record looks at one TCR beta chain sequence and its context. These data come from a study of OX40 agonist ivuxolimab in advanced cancers. This CDR3 has 16 amino acids. The trim removed 4 bases at V and 2 bases at J, leaving 7 bases unmatched. Germline V CDR1 and CDR2: ENHRY, SYGVKD. The protocol was immunoSEQ multiplex PCR, while the TCRdb copy is restricted to in-frame clones and leaves out a portion. The sample includes about 68,000 clones, 90% to 95% seen only once; the top ten take about 0.33%. The chain employs TRBV10-3 and TRBJ2-2, with TRBD2 matching over 7 bases. The TCR sequence derives from an adult with an advanced solid tumor such as melanoma, head and neck, liver or kidney cancer. Sequenced here: CD4+ or CD8+ T cells sorted from blood, sampled in a trial of the OX40 agonist ivuxolimab. Written as DNA, the CDR3 is TGTGCCATCAGTGGCCGGGCGGGAGTAAACACCGGGGAGCTGTTTTTT. It codes for CAISGRAGVNTGELFF.